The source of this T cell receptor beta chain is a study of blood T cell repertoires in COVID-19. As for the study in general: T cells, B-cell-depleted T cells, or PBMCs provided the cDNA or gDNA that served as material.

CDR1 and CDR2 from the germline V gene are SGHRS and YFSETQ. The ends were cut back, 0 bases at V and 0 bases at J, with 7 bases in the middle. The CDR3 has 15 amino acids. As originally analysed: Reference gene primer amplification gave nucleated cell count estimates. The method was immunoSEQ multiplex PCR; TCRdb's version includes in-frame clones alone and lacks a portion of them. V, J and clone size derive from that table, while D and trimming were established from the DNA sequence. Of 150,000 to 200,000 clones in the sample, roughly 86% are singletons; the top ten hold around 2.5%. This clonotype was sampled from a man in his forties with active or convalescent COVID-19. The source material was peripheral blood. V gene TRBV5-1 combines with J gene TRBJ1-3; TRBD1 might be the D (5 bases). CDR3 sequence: CASSLGGTSGNTIYF. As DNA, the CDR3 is TGCGCCAGCAGCTTGGGGGGCACCTCTGGAAACACCATATATTTT.